This T cell receptor (beta chain) was identified during a study of cytomegalovirus exposure and HLA in healthy donors. The study's findings and limits: A later analysis linked a missense variant in DCLRE1C to the trimming of TCR beta V and J genes. A further, later analysis showed that HLA-associated TCR beta chains (compared with equally common others) were more clonally expanded. Apart from CMV serostatus, no immune exposure information was available. Cytomegalovirus-associated status was assigned to 164 TCR beta chains.

On this clone: Antigen specificity is unknown.

V lost 2 bases and J 1 base, leaving 20 bases between the germline ends. Per germline, CDR1 SEHNR and CDR2 FQNEAQ (reference sequence). This CDR3 has 18 residues. The study ran its PCR with 60 Vbeta and 13 Jbeta primers. Libraries were prepared by immunoSEQ multiplex PCR; TCRdb keeps only in-frame clonotypes and omits some of them. Of around 190,000 clones listed, 81% are singletons. Sequenced: PBMCs. This TCR derives from a man aged 18 to 29 in good health and CMV-seronegative. The rearrangement uses TRBV7-9 and TRBJ2-5; tentatively, D is TRBD2 (6 bases). The CDR3 nucleotides read TGTGCCAGCAGCTTAAGGAGGGGTGGTGGCATGGCCCAAGAGACCCAGTACTTC. Its protein product is CASSLRRGGGMAQETQYF.